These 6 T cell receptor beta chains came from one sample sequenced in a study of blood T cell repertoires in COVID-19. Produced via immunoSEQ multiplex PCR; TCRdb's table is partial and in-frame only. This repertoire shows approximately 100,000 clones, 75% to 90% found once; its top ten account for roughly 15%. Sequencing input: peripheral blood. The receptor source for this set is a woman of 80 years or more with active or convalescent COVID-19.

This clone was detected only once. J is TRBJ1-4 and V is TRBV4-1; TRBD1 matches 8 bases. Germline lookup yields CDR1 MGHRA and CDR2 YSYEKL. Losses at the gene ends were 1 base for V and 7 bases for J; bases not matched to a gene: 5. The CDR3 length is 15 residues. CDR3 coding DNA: TGCGCCAGCAGCCAAGCAGACCAGGGGGCTGAAAAACTGTTTTTT. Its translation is CASSQADQGAEKLFF.

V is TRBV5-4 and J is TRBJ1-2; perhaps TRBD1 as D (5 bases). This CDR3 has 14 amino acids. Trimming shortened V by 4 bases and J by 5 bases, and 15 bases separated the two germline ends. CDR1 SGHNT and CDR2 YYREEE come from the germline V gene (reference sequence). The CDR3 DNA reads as TGTGCCAGCAGCCCAGACGGGGGTTCATATGGCTACACCTTC. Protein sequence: CASSPDGGSYGYTF.

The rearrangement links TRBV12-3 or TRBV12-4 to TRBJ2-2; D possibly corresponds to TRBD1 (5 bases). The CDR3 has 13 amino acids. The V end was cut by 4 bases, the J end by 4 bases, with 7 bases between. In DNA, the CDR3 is TGTGCCAGCAGTTCTAGGGGCACCGGGGAGCTGTTTTTT. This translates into CASSSRGTGELFF.

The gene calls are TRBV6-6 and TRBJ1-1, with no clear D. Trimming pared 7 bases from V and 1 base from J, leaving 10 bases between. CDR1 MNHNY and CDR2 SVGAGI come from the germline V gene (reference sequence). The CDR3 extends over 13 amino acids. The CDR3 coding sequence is TGTGCCAGCAACGTTGGAGGGAACACTGAAGCTTTCTTT. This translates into CASNVGGNTEAFF.

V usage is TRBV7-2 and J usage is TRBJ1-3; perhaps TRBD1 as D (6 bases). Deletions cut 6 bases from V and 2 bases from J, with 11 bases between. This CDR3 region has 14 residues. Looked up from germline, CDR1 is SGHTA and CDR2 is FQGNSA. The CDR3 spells CASRTTGTGNTIYF. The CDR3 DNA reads TGTGCCAGCAGAACCACAGGGACTGGAAACACCATATATTTT.

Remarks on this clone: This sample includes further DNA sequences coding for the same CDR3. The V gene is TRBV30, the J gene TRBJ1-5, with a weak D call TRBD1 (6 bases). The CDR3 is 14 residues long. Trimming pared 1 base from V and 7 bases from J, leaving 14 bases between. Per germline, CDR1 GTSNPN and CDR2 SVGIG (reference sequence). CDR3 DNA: TGTGCCTGGAGTGCGGGGGGAGGGGGGCAGCCCCAGCATTTT. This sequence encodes CAWSAGGGGQPQHF.